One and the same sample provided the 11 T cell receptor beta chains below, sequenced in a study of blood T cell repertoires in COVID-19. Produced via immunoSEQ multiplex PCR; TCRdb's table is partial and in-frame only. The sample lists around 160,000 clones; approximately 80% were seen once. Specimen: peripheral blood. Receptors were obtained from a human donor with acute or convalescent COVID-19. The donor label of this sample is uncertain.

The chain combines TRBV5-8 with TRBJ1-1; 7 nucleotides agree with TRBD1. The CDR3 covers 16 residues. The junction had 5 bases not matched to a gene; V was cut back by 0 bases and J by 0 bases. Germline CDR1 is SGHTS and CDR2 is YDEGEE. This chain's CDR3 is CASSLGKGAVNTEAFF. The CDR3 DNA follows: TGTGCCAGCAGCTTGGGAAAGGGGGCTGTGAACACTGAAGCTTTCTTT.

In DNA, the CDR3 is TGTGCCACCAGTGGTCCCATCGAGACTGGCAACTACAATGAGCAGTTCTTC. It encodes CATSGPIETGNYNEQFF. The V call is TRBV24-1, the J call TRBJ2-1; D call uncertain. From germline, CDR1 is KGHDR and CDR2 SFDVKD. The CDR3 consists of 17 residues. V lost 5 bases, J lost 3 bases, and 19 bases lay in between.

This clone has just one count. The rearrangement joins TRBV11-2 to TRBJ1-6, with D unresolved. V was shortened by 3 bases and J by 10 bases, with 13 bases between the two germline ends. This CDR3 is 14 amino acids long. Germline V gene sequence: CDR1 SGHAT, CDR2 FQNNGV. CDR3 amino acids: CASSLGGLGSPLHF. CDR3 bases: TGTGCCAGCAGCTTGGGAGGGTTGGGATCACCCCTCCACTTT.

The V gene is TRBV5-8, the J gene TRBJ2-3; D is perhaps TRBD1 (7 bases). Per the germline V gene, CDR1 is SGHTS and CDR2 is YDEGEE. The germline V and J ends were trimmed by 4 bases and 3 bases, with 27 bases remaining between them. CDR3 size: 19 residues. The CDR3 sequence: CASSLDRASGSPPTDTQYF. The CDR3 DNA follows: TGTGCCAGCAGCCTAGACAGGGCCAGCGGGTCACCCCCAACAGATACGCAGTATTTT.

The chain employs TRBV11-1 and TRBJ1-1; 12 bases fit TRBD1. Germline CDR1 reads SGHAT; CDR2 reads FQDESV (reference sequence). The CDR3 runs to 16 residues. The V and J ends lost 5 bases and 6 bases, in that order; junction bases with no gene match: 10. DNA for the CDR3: TGTGCCAGCAGCCCCCGGGACAGGGGGCAAATCGCTGAAGCTTTCTTT. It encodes CASSPRDRGQIAEAFF. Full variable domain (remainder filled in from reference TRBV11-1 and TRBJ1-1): EAEVAQSPRYKITEKSQAVAFWCDPISGHATLYWYRQILGQGPELLVQFQDESVVDDSQLPKDRFSAERLKGVDSTLKIQPAELGDSAMYLCASSPRDRGQIAEAFFGQGTRLTVV.

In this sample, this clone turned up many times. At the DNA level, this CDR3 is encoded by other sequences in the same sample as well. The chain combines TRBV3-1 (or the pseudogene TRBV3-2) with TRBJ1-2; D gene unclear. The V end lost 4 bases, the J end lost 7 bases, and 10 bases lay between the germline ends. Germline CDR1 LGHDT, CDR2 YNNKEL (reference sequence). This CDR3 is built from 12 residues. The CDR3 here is CASSREGSGYTF. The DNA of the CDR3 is TGTGCCAGCAGCCGAGAGGGCTCTGGCTACACCTTC.

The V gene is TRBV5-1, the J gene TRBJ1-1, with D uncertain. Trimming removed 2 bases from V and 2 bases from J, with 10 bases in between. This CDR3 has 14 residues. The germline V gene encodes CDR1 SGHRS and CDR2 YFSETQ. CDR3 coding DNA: TGCGCCAGCAGCTTTAGCACCATCAACACTGAAGCTTTCTTT. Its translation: CASSFSTINTEAFF. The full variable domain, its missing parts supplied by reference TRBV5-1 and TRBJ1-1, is KAGVTQTPRYLIKTRGQQVTLSCSPISGHRSVSWYQQTPGQGLQFLFEYFSETQRNKGNFPGRFSGRQFSNSRSEMNVSTLELGDSALYLCASSFSTINTEAFFGQGTRLTVV.

The CDR3 coding sequence is TGTGCCAGCAGTTTAAGGTCAGGGTTCGGGTACGAGCAGTACTTC. The encoded protein is CASSLRSGFGYEQYF. The chain uses TRBV27 and TRBJ2-7; tentatively, D is TRBD1 (5 bases). The ends were cut back, 2 bases at V and 4 bases at J, with 15 bases in the middle. Germline CDR1 and CDR2: MNHEY and SMNVEV (reference sequence). The CDR3 contains 15 residues.

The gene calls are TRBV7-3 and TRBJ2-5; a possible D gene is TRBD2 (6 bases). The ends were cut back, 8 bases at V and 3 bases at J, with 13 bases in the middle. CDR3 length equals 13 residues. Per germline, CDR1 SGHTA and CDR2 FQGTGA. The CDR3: CASSGGLKETQYF. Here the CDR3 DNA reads TGTGCCAGCTCCGGGGGTCTTAAAGAGACCCAGTACTTC.

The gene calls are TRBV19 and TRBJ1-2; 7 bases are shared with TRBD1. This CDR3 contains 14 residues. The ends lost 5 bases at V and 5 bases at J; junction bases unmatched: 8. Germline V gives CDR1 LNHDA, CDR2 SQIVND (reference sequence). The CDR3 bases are TGTGCCAGTAGTCTCTCCGGGACAGCTTATGGCTACACCTTC. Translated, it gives CASSLSGTAYGYTF.

The CDR3 reads CASSLGVGVSGYTF. As DNA, the CDR3 is TGTGCCAGCAGCTTGGGGGTCGGGGTTAGCGGCTACACCTTC. The rearrangement links TRBV5-4 to TRBJ1-2; D gene unclear. The CDR3 has 14 amino acids. V lost 0 bases, J lost 8 bases, and 14 bases lay in between. The germline V gene has CDR1 SGHNT and CDR2 YYREEE (reference sequence).